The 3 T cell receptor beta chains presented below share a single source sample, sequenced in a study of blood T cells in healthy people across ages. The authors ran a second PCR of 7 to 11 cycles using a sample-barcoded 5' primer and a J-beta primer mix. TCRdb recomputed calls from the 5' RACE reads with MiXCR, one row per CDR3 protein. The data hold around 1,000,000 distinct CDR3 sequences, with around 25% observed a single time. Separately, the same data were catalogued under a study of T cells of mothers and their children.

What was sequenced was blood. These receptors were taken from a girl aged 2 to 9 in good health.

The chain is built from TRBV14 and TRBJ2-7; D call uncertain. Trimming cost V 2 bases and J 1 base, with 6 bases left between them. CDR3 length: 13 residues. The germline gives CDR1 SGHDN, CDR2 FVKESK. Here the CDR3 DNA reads TGTGCCAGCAGCCAACTCTGGTCCTACGAGCAGTACTTC. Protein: CASSQLWSYEQYF. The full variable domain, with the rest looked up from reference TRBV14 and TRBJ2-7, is EAGVTQFPSHSVIEKGQTVTLRCDPISGHDNLYWYRRVMGKEIKFLLHFVKESKQDESGMPNNRFLAERTGGTYSTLKVQPAELEDSGVYFCASSQLWSYEQYFGPGTRLTVT.

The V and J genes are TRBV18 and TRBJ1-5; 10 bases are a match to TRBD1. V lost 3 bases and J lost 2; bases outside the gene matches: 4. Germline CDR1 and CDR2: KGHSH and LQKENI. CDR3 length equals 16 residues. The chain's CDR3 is CASSPIGTGGNQPQHF. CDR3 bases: TGTGCCAGCTCACCGATCGGGACAGGGGGCAATCAGCCCCAGCATTTT.

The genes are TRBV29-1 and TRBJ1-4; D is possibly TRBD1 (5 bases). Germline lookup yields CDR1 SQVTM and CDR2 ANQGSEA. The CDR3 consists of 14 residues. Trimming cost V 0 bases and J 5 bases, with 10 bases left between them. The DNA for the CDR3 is TGCAGCGTTGAAGATCGATGGGGGAATGAAAAACTGTTTTTT. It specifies CSVEDRWGNEKLFF.